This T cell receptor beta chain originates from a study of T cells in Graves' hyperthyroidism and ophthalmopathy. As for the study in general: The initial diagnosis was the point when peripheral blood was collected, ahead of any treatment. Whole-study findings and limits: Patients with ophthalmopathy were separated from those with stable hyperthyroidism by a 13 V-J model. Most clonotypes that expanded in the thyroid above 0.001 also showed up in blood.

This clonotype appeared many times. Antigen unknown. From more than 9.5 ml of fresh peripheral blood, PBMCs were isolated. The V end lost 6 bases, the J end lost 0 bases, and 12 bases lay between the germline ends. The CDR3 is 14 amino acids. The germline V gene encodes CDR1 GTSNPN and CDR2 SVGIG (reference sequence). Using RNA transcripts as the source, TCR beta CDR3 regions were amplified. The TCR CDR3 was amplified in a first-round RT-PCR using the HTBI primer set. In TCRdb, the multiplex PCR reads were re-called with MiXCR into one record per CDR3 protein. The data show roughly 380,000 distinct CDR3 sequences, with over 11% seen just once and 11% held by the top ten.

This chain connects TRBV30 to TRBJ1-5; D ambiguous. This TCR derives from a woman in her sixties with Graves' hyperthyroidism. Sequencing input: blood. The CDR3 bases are TGTGCCTGCTCTTTTGGCCTTAGCAATCAGCCCCAGCATTTT. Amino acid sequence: CACSFGLSNQPQHF.